This T cell receptor (beta chain) derives from a study of cytomegalovirus exposure and HLA in healthy donors. PCR primers comprised 60 Vbeta and 13 Jbeta primers. Sequenced by immunoSEQ multiplex PCR; TCRdb stores in-frame clones only, minus some. The sample holds around 160,000 clones; about 75% are singletons and the top ten take roughly an eighth. This CDR3 region has 15 residues. J was trimmed by 2 bases and V by 1 base; bases with no gene match: 2. Per germline, CDR1 LGHNA and CDR2 YNFKEQ. Study observations and caveats: A reported reduction in N-insertions relative to the approximately 640-donor mean was seen in an Asian-associated ancestry cluster in a later analysis. Whilst most TCR sequences proved rare, a subset of public TCRs occurred across many donors.

As regards this clone: What it binds is unknown.

The receptor comes from a man between 45 and 60 years old in good health and CMV-seropositive. The chain combines TRBV4-2 with TRBJ1-5; 7 bases align to TRBD1. Sample: PBMCs. The CDR3 DNA follows: TGTGCCAGCAGCCAAGCAACAGGGGGCAATCAGCCCCAGCATTTT. Translated, it gives CASSQATGGNQPQHF.